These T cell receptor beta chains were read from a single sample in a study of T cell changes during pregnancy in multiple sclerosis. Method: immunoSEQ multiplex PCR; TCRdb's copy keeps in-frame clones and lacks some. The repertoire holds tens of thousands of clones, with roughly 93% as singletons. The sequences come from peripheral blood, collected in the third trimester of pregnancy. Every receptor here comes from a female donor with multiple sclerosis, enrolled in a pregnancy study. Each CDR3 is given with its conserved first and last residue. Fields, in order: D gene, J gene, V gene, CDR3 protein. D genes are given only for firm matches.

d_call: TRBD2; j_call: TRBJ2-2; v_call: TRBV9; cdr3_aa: CASSVDETSGTGELFF
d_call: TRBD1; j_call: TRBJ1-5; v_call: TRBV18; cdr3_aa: CASSPRDRVGNQPQHF
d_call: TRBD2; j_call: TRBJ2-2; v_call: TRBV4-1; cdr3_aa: CASSQDRSGANTGELFF
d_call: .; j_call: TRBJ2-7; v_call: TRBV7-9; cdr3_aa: CASSSRPIEQYF
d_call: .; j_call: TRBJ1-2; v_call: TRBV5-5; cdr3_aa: CASSLRGSYGYTF
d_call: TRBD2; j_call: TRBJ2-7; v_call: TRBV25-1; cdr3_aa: CASALQRGSSYEQYF
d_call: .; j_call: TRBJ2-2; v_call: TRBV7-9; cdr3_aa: CASSFQGTGELFF
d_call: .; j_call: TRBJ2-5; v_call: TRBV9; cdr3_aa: CASSVAGLGETQYF
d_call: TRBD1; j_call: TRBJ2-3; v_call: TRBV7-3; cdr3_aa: CASSRTGGEDTQYF
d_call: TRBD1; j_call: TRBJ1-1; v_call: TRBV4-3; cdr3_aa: CASSQPGQGVAEAFF
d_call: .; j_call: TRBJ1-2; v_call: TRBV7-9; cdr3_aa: CASSLRDRGAGYGYTF
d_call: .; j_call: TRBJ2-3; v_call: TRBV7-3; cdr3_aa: CASSSMFGDTQYF
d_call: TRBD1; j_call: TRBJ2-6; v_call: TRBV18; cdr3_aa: CASSPRQGGSGANVLTF